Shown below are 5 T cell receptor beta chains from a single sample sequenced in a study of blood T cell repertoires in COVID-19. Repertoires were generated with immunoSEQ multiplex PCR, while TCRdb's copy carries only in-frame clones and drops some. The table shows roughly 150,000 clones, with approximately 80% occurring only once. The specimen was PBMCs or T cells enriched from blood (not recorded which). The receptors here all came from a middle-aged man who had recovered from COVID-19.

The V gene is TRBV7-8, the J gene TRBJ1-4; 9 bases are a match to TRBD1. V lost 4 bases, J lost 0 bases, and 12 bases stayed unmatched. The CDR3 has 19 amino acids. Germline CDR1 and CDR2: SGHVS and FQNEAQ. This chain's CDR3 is CASSSETGGYLATNEKLFF. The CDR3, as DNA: TGTGCCAGCAGCTCAGAAACAGGGGGCTACCTCGCAACTAATGAAAAACTGTTTTTT. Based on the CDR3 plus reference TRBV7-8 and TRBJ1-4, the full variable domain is GAGVSQSPRYKVAKRGQDVALRCDPISGHVSLFWYQQALGQGPEFLTYFQNEAQLDKSGLPSDRFFAERPEGSVSTLKIQRTQQEDSAVYLCASSSETGGYLATNEKLFFGSGTQLSVL.

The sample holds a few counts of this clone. CDR3 nucleotides: TGTGCCAGCAGCAGACAGAATGGAGTAAGCACTGAAGCTTTCTTT. This gives the protein CASSRQNGVSTEAFF. The rearrangement joins TRBV11-2 to TRBJ1-1; perhaps TRBD1 as D (5 bases). The CDR3 sequence is 15 residues long. Looked up from germline, CDR1 is SGHAT and CDR2 is FQNNGV. The V end lost 5 bases, the J end lost 4 bases, and 17 bases lay between the germline ends.

CDR3 amino acids: CASRPGLGPGELFF. For the CDR3, the DNA is TGTGCCAGCAGGCCGGGACTAGGGCCCGGGGAGCTGTTTTTT. This sequence joins TRBV2 and TRBJ2-2, with 8 bases aligning to TRBD2. V shed 6 bases and J 6 bases; nucleotides not matched to a gene: 6. From germline, CDR1 is SNHLY and CDR2 FYNNEI. The CDR3 length is 14 residues.

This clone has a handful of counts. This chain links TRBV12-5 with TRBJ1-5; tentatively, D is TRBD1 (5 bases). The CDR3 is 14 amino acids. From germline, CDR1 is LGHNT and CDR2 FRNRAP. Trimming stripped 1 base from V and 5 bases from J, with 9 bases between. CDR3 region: CASGLEAGHQPQHF. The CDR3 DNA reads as TGTGCTAGTGGTTTGGAGGCAGGGCATCAGCCCCAGCATTTT.

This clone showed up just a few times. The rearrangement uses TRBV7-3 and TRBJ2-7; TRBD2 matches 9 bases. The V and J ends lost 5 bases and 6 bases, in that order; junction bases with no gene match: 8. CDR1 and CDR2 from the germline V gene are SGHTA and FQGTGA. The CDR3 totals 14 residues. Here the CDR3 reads CASSLLAGLGEQYF. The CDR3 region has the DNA TGTGCCAGCAGCCTTCTAGCGGGGCTTGGCGAGCAGTACTTC.